The 5 T cell receptor beta chains listed next were all sequenced from one sample in a study of brain metastases from non-small cell lung cancer. TCRdb's copy holds only in-frame clones and misses some; the assay was immunoSEQ multiplex PCR. The sample gives about 310 clones, 85% to 90% of which show up once; approximately 8.6% is in the top ten. The sample taken for sequencing was tumor-adjacent normal tissue. The receptors were gathered from a donor older than 35 with non-small cell lung cancer.

The V call is TRBV14, the J call TRBJ1-2; D gene ambiguous. V was trimmed by 3 bases and J by 6 bases, leaving 11 bases between them. The CDR3 totals 13 residues. CDR1 SGHDN and CDR2 FVKESK come from the germline V gene. The CDR3 spells CASSQPGIHGYTF. The CDR3 DNA reads TGTGCCAGCAGCCAGCCCGGGATCCATGGCTACACCTTC.

The gene calls are TRBV7-9 and TRBJ2-5, with 13 bases fitting TRBD2. With V trimmed by 5 bases and J by 2 bases, 8 bases remained unmatched. Per germline, CDR1 SEHNR and CDR2 FQNEAQ (reference sequence). The CDR3 has 17 amino acids. The CDR3: CASSPGGTSGIQETQYF. Written as DNA, the CDR3 is TGTGCCAGCAGCCCCGGGGGGACTAGCGGGATTCAAGAGACCCAGTACTTC.

This clone appeared a few times. The CDR3 loop reads CASSHPSRETQYF. CDR3 DNA: TGTGCCAGCAGCCACCCGAGCCGGGAGACCCAGTACTTC. V is TRBV7-9 and J is TRBJ2-5, with D unresolved. Trimming took off 5 bases at V and 5 bases at J, with 12 bases between the two ends. Germline V gene lookup returns CDR1 SEHNR and CDR2 FQNEAQ (reference sequence). The CDR3 spans 13 residues.

The J gene is TRBJ2-6, the V gene TRBV5-6, with D possibly matching TRBD1 (5 bases). The CDR3 covers 17 residues. Germline loops: CDR1 SGHDT, CDR2 YYEEEE. V lost 1 base and J 0 bases, leaving 11 bases between the germline ends. As DNA, the CDR3 is TGTGCCAGCAGCTTGACAGGTTGGGCCTCTGGGGCCAACGTCCTGACTTTC. Translation gives CASSLTGWASGANVLTF.

This sequence joins TRBV9 and TRBJ2-5; D may be TRBD2 (7 bases). The CDR3 length is 16 residues. V was pared by 0 bases and J by 4 bases, with 16 bases between. Germline assignment: CDR1 SGDLS and CDR2 YYNGEE. The CDR3 DNA is TGTGCCAGCAGCGTAGGGGTCCGGGGGGCAGCAGAGACCCAGTACTTC. Protein product: CASSVGVRGAAETQYF.